These T cell receptor beta chains were read from a single sample in a study of cytomegalovirus exposure and HLA in healthy donors. The protocol was immunoSEQ multiplex PCR, while the TCRdb copy is restricted to in-frame clones and leaves out a portion. The sample records a few hundred thousand clones, 88% being singletons. The sample taken for sequencing was PBMCs. All receptors come from a woman between 18 and 30 years old in good health and CMV-seronegative. Both conserved end residues are part of each CDR3. A D gene is named only where the DNA matches it firmly. Some rows mark clone size as missing; the rest say once, few, many or name a class of expanded clone.

clone_size	j_call	d_call	v_call	cdr3_nt	cdr3_aa
NA	TRBJ2-1	NA	TRBV28	TGTGCCAGCAGTTTAATAGTGAGGAATGAGCAGTTCTTC	CASSLIVRNEQFF
NA	TRBJ2-3	NA	TRBV29-1	TGCAGCGCCGGGGAGGCGGGAGATACGCAGTATTTT	CSAGEAGDTQYF
once	TRBJ1-2	NA	TRBV28	TGTGCCAGCAGTCTAGGAGACTATGGCTACACCTTC	CASSLGDYGYTF
NA	TRBJ2-3	TRBD1	TRBV4-2	TGTGCCAGCAGCCAAGCGGACAGGGAGCCGGATACGCAGTATTTT	CASSQADREPDTQYF
NA	TRBJ1-4	TRBD1	TRBV28	TGTGCCAGCACTTCCGCCGGGACAGTTAATGAAAAACTGTTTTTT	CASTSAGTVNEKLFF
NA	TRBJ2-7	TRBD1	TRBV27	TGTGCCAGCAGTTTTGACGGGACAGGGTACGAGCAGTACTTC	CASSFDGTGYEQYF
once	TRBJ1-5	NA	TRBV5-1	TGCGCCAGCAGCTTGGAAGGAGGAGGTCAGCCCCAGCATTTT	CASSLEGGGQPQHF
NA	TRBJ1-2	NA	TRBV28	TGTGCCAGCAGCCGCTATACCGATGGCTACACCTTC	CASSRYTDGYTF
NA	TRBJ2-2	TRBD1	TRBV28	TGTGCCAGCAGTCGGGACAGGGGCATTGGAACCGGGGAGCTGTTTTTT	CASSRDRGIGTGELFF
NA	TRBJ1-2	TRBD1	TRBV28	TGTGCCAGCAGTTACTTTGGGGGGACAGGGCGTATGTATGGCTACACCTTC	CASSYFGGTGRMYGYTF
NA	TRBJ2-1	TRBD2	TRBV6-5	TGTGCCAGCAGTTCCGTAGCGGGAGACGGCTACAATGAGCAGTTCTTC	CASSSVAGDGYNEQFF
once	TRBJ2-5	TRBD2	TRBV7-9	TGTGCCAGCAGCCTCGGAGGGACTAGCCGTACAGAGACCCAGTACTTC	CASSLGGTSRTETQYF
NA	TRBJ1-1	NA	TRBV6-1	TGTGCCAGCAGTGAACGAGGGAACACTGAAGCTTTCTTT	CASSERGNTEAFF
NA	TRBJ1-2	NA	TRBV2	TGTGCCAGCAGATCAACAGGGAAGAAAGGTGGCTACACCTTC	CASRSTGKKGGYTF
NA	TRBJ1-2	NA	TRBV6-1	TGTGCCAGCAGTGACGGGGTGCATGGCTACACCTTC	CASSDGVHGYTF
NA	TRBJ2-1	NA	TRBV11-2	TGTGCCAGCAGCTTAACACCCCACGAGCAGTTCTTC	CASSLTPHEQFF
NA	TRBJ2-1	TRBD2	TRBV2	TGTGCCAGCAGTGAAGCCCGGGCGGGAGGTGGTAGTGAGCAGTTCTTC	CASSEARAGGGSEQFF
NA	TRBJ2-1	TRBD1	TRBV29-1	TGCAGCGCCGGGACAGGGGGACCAAATGAGCAGTTCTTC	CSAGTGGPNEQFF
NA	TRBJ2-7	NA	TRBV5-6	TGTGCCAGCAGCCCTGCAACAGGGTCCCCCTACGAGCAGTACTTC	CASSPATGSPYEQYF
NA	TRBJ1-1	NA	TRBV28	TGTGCCAGCATCCCCCGGGGGGAGAACACTGAAGCTTTCTTT	CASIPRGENTEAFF
NA	TRBJ1-5	NA	TRBV10-3	TGTGCCATCAGTCAGAATAGCAATCAGCCCCAGCATTTT	CAISQNSNQPQHF
NA	TRBJ2-1	NA	TRBV10-3	TGTGCCATCAGTGGTCTAGCGCGCTTGAGCTCCTACAATGAGCAGTTCTTC	CAISGLARLSSYNEQFF
NA	TRBJ1-2	TRBD1	TRBV4-2	TGTGCCAGCAGCCACCTCGACAGGGACGATAACTATGGCTACACCTTC	CASSHLDRDDNYGYTF
NA	TRBJ2-7	TRBD2	TRBV27	TGTGCCAGCAGCCAGACTAGCGGGAGAGTGGTTTTCGAGCAGTACTTC	CASSQTSGRVVFEQYF
NA	TRBJ1-1	TRBD1	TRBV19	TGTGCCAGTATCAAGGACAGGGTTCCCACTGAAGCTTTCTTT	CASIKDRVPTEAFF
NA	TRBJ1-4	TRBD1	TRBV7-9	TGTGCCAGCAGCTTAGCAGGGGGCAGGGAAAAACTGTTTTTT	CASSLAGGREKLFF
NA	TRBJ2-7	NA	TRBV5-1	TGCGCCTCATCAAGGGGACATATCTCCTACGAGCAGTACTTC	CASSRGHISYEQYF
NA	TRBJ2-1	NA	TRBV7-9	TGTGCCAGCAGCTTTTCCGGGACTCCCCACCGGGAGCAGTTCTTC	CASSFSGTPHREQFF
NA	TRBJ2-7	NA	TRBV21-1	TGTGCCAGCAGCGTGCTGGACACCGCCTACGAGCAGTACTTC	CASSVLDTAYEQYF
NA	TRBJ2-2	TRBD2	TRBV7-3	TGTGCCAGCAGCCACGGGACTAGCGGGAGGGCCGATCGTCGCACCGGGGAGCTGTTTTTT	CASSHGTSGRADRRTGELFF
NA	TRBJ1-1	TRBD1	TRBV7-6	TGTGCCAGCAGCCCTCGGACAGGGCTCACTGAAGCTTTCTTT	CASSPRTGLTEAFF
NA	TRBJ2-1	TRBD1	TRBV2	TGTGCCAGCAGATCGATCGACCCGACAGGGGCCAATGAGCAGTTCTTC	CASRSIDPTGANEQFF
once	TRBJ2-5	TRBD2	TRBV7-9	TGTGCCAGCAGCTTTGGAAGTCTAGCGGGAGGCCAAGAGACCCAGTACTTC	CASSFGSLAGGQETQYF